The count of the clone carrying this T cell receptor (beta chain) is one. Authors' data handling: Reference gene primers were amplified, and this amplification served to estimate nucleated cell counts. This table comes from immunoSEQ multiplex PCR, and its TCRdb copy is limited to in-frame clones, with some not included. Clonal size and the V and J genes are those of that table, whereas D and trimming came from the DNA. The repertoire holds about 120,000 clones, with approximately 90% as singletons. Trimming removed 10 bases from V and 4 bases from J, with 14 bases in between. Germline CDR1 reads SGHAT; CDR2 reads FQNNGV. The CDR3 length is 13 residues. The source of the sample is a study of blood T cell repertoires in COVID-19. At the level of the study: Acute and convalescent COVID-19 specimens originated in the United States, Italy and Spain. Sources were T cells, B-cell-depleted T cells, or PBMCs; the material itself was cDNA or gDNA.

Source material: peripheral blood. The clonotype originates from a woman aged 50 to 65 with acute or convalescent COVID-19. The J gene is TRBJ1-3, the V gene TRBV11-2; no clear D gene. DNA for the CDR3: TGTGCCACAGATAAAACGGGAGGAAACACCATATATTTT. Translation gives CATDKTGGNTIYF.